These 16 T cell receptor beta chains share one sample of origin, sequenced in a study of T-cell reconstitution after alpha-beta-depleted transplantation in children. Unique molecular identifiers were incorporated when the TCRbeta library was constructed. A single record per CDR3 protein comes from TCRdb applying MiXCR to the PCR reads. The sample shows about 540,000 distinct CDR3 sequences, about 16% of them seen only once. The sequencing used PBMCs from the stem cell graft donor, collected from the stem cell graft. The receptors were sampled from a human donor who donated a stem cell graft to a child with acute lymphoblastic leukemia.

This clonotype was picked up a small number of times. The V gene is TRBV10-3, the J gene TRBJ1-5, with a tentative D call TRBD1 (6 bases). This CDR3 is 18 amino acids long. Trimming stripped 2 bases from V and 0 bases from J, with 17 bases between. Germline CDR1 ENHRY, CDR2 SYGVKD. CDR3 amino acids: CAISEGPGRGYSNQPQHF. CDR3 coding DNA: TGTGCCATCAGTGAGGGGCCGGGGAGGGGGTATAGCAATCAGCCCCAGCATTTT.

The rearrangement links TRBV5-1 to TRBJ1-5, with a tentative D call TRBD1 (6 bases). The germline gives CDR1 SGHRS, CDR2 YFSETQ. Trimming took off 0 bases at V and 5 bases at J, with 12 bases between the two ends. This CDR3 is built from 15 residues. CDR3 residues: CASSLAGQMYQPQHF. In nucleotides, the CDR3 is TGCGCCAGCAGCTTGGCCGGACAGATGTATCAGCCCCAGCATTTT.

The CDR3 nucleotides are TGTGCCAGCTCACCCTGGACAGGGGAGTCTGGTGAGCAGTACTTC. Its protein product is CASSPWTGESGEQYF. The genes are TRBV18 and TRBJ2-7, with 9 bases matching TRBD1. V trimming: 3 bases; J trimming: 7 bases; junction bases outside the gene matches: 10. CDR1 is KGHSH and CDR2 is LQKENI in the germline V gene. The CDR3 covers 15 residues.

The chain has TRBV5-6 and TRBJ1-2; 9 nucleotides line up with TRBD1. V shed 0 bases, J shed 8 bases, and the junction held 8 bases outside the gene matches. The CDR3 sequence is 15 residues long. Germline V gives CDR1 SGHDT, CDR2 YYEEEE. The CDR3 bases are TGTGCCAGCAGCTTGGGACAGGGGGTATTAGTAGGCTACACCTTC. Translation: CASSLGQGVLVGYTF.

This clonotype was picked up a small number of times. The chain uses TRBV20-1 and TRBJ1-1; 11 bases align to TRBD1. CDR3 length: 15 amino acids. Germline CDR1 reads DFQATT; CDR2 reads SNEGSKA (reference sequence). Unmatched junction bases numbered 7, after V lost 3 bases and J lost 4 bases. This CDR3 reads CSARVWDRGFTEAFF. The CDR3 nucleotides read TGCAGTGCTAGGGTCTGGGACAGGGGGTTCACTGAAGCTTTCTTT.

The sample holds a few counts of this clonotype. V and J are TRBV4-2 and TRBJ2-7; 7 bases agree with TRBD1. The CDR3 has 15 amino acids. Trimming removed 1 base from V and 2 bases from J; junction bases left unmatched: 5. Germline V gives CDR1 LGHNA, CDR2 YNFKEQ. For the CDR3, the DNA is TGTGCCAGCAGCCAAGGCAGCCAGGGGGCCTACGAGCAGTACTTC. This sequence encodes CASSQGSQGAYEQYF.

This clonotype was seen a few times. The chain uses TRBV27 and TRBJ2-3; unclear D gene. Germline CDR1 and CDR2: MNHEY and SMNVEV (reference sequence). Trimming took off 2 bases at V and 5 bases at J, with 14 bases between the two ends. The CDR3 sequence is 15 residues long. The CDR3, as DNA: TGTGCCAGCAGTTTACAGTTGTCCCCCCGAGATACGCAGTATTTT. It is translated as CASSLQLSPRDTQYF.

The chain carries TRBV5-1 and TRBJ2-1; no definite D call. The CDR3 covers 15 residues. With 1 base removed from V and 5 bases from J, the gap between germline ends came to 13 bases. Per the germline V gene, CDR1 is SGHRS and CDR2 is YFSETQ. CDR3 nucleotides: TGCGCCAGCAGCTTGACGGTTCTGGTAGACAATGAGCAGTTCTTC. Residues: CASSLTVLVDNEQFF.

This chain connects TRBV9 to TRBJ1-1; no firm D call. The CDR3 spans 15 residues. V lost 4 bases and J 1 base, leaving 14 bases between the germline ends. CDR1 and CDR2 from the germline V gene are SGDLS and YYNGEE. CDR3: CASSPGGRGNTEAFF. In nucleotides, the CDR3 is TGTGCCAGCAGCCCCGGAGGACGGGGGAACACTGAAGCTTTCTTT. Supplemented by reference TRBV9 and TRBJ1-1, the full variable domain reads DSGVTQTPKHLITATGQRVTLRCSPRSGDLSVYWYQQSLDQGLQFLIQYYNGEERAKGNILERFSAQQFPDLHSELNLSSLELGDSALYFCASSPGGRGNTEAFFGQGTRLTVV.

This clonotype was recorded a few times. The J gene is TRBJ2-3, the V gene TRBV7-9; tentatively, D is TRBD1 (5 bases). Germline lookup yields CDR1 SEHNR and CDR2 FQNEAQ (reference sequence). V was clipped by 3 bases and J by 2 bases, with 12 bases between them. CDR3 length: 15 residues. The CDR3 spells CASSFVDSLTDTQYF. For the CDR3, the DNA is TGTGCCAGCAGCTTCGTCGACAGCCTCACAGATACGCAGTATTTT.

CDR3 residues: CASSLTPTGRTDTQYF. In nucleotides, the CDR3 is TGTGCCAGCAGCTTAACACCGACAGGGCGCACAGATACGCAGTATTTT. The gene calls are TRBV7-3 and TRBJ2-3; 7 bases align to TRBD1. Looked up from germline, CDR1 is SGHTA and CDR2 is FQGTGA. CDR3 size: 16 residues. V was pared by 0 bases and J by 1 base, with 4 bases of the junction left unmatched.

The CDR3 loop is CASSSLSRTDYNEQFF. The CDR3 DNA follows: TGTGCCAGCAGCTCCCTTTCCAGAACCGACTACAATGAGCAGTTCTTC. The chain combines TRBV5-4 with TRBJ2-1; D gene ambiguous. V lost 3 bases and J 3 bases, leaving 16 bases between the germline ends. The CDR3 sequence is 16 residues long. Germline values: CDR1 SGHNT, CDR2 YYREEE (reference sequence).

The chain joins TRBV11-2 to TRBJ2-7; D unclear. This CDR3 spans 12 amino acids. Germline V gene sequence: CDR1 SGHAT, CDR2 FQNNGV. V lost 1 base and J lost 7, with 8 bases in between. Here the CDR3 DNA reads TGTGCCAGCAGCTTAGTGTCGGTAGAGCAGTACTTC. As protein: CASSLVSVEQYF.

This clonotype was observed a few times. The chain recombines TRBV5-1 with TRBJ1-5; TRBD1 is a possible D gene (6 bases). CDR3 length: 14 residues. From germline, CDR1 is SGHRS and CDR2 YFSETQ. The V gene lost 4 bases and the J gene lost 5 bases, with 13 bases spanning the gap. The CDR3 region is CASSEDRPDQPQHF. The CDR3 DNA reads as TGCGCCAGCAGCGAAGACAGGCCCGATCAGCCCCAGCATTTT. The complete variable domain, with remaining parts taken from reference TRBV5-1 and TRBJ1-5, reads KAGVTQTPRYLIKTRGQQVTLSCSPISGHRSVSWYQQTPGQGLQFLFEYFSETQRNKGNFPGRFSGRQFSNSRSEMNVSTLELGDSALYLCASSEDRPDQPQHFGDGTRLSIL.

This chain uses TRBV30 with TRBJ2-1; D is uncertain. Germline-derived CDR1 and CDR2 are GTSNPN and SVGIG (reference sequence). V was pared by 4 bases and J by 5 bases, with 3 bases between. This CDR3 spans 10 amino acids. The CDR3, as DNA: TGTGCCTGGAATAACAATGAGCAGTTCTTC. Translating it yields CAWNNNEQFF.

The chain recombines TRBV6-5 with TRBJ1-2, with a possible D match to TRBD1 (5 bases). There are 14 residues in the CDR3. Germline CDR1 MNHEY, CDR2 SVGAGI. The germline V and J ends were trimmed by 0 bases and 8 bases, with 13 bases remaining between them. DNA for the CDR3: TGTGCCAGCAGTTACTCGGCCTGGGACTTCGGCTACACCTTC. Translation gives CASSYSAWDFGYTF.